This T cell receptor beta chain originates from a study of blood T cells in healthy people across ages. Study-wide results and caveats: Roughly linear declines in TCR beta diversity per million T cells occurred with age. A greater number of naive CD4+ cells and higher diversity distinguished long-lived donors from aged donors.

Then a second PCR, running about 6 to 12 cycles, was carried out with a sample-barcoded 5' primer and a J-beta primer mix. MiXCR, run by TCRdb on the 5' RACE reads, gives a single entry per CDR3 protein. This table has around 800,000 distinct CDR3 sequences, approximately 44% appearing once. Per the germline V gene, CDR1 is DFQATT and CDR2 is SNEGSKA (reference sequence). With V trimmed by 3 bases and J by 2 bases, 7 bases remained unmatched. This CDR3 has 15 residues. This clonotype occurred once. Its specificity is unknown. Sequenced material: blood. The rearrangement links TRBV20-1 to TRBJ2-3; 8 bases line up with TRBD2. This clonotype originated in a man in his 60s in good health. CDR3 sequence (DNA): TGCAGTGCTAGCGAGCGGGGGCCGTACACAGATACGCAGTATTTT. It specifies CSASERGPYTDTQYF.